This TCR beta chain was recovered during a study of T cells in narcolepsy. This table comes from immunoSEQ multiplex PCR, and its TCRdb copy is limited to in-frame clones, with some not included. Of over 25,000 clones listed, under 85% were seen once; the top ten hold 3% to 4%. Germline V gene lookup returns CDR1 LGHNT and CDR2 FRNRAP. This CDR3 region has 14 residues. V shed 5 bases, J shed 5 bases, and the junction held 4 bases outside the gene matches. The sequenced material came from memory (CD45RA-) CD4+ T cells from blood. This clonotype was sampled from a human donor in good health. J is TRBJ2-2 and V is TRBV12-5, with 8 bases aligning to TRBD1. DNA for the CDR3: TGTGCTAGTGGTCCAGACAGGGGAACCGGGGAGCTGTTTTTT. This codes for CASGPDRGTGELFF. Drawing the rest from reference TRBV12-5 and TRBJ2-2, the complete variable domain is DARVTQTPRHKVTEMGQEVTMRCQPILGHNTVFWYRQTMMQGLELLAYFRNRAPLDDSGMPKDRFSAEMPDATLATLKIQPSEPRDSAVYFCASGPDRGTGELFFGEGSRLTVL.